What follows describes a single T cell receptor (beta chain). What this receptor recognizes is not known. The cohort comprised more than 550 healthy bone marrow donors. All cohort members were sampled while nominally healthy, although unrecorded immune exposures were likely present. The donor tested CMV seropositive, placing the donor among the 289 seropositive members of the cohort. Every donor gave a peripheral blood sample, and the peripheral blood mononuclear cells from that sample were used for TCR beta sequencing. The Qiagen DNeasy Blood Extraction Kit was used to extract genomic DNA from the blood cell samples. The entry originates in a study of cytomegalovirus exposure and HLA in healthy donors (TCRdb year 2017). Regarding the research as a whole: An earlier analysis of approximately 550 of the donors reported 276 Gb of sequence data and 117 million unique TCR beta sequences from approximately 180 million T cells. In a later analysis, previously published TCR beta repertoires from several hundred donors were re-analyzed and high-resolution HLA genotyping was added so that TCR occurrence patterns could be studied. The study was designed to test whether signatures of past pathogen exposure could be identified by cataloging public T cell receptors. The study combined high-throughput TCR immunosequencing, statistical association of individual TCRs with disease status, and machine learning to predict cytomegalovirus infection status. Both class I and class II loci were covered by HLA typing, at four-digit resolution. Donor age, sex, ethnicity and CMV serostatus were collected together with the repertoire data. Typing coverage varied by locus: about 629-630 donors for A, B, C, DRB1 and DQB1; under 550 for DQA1; 600 to 610 for DPA1; 450 to 480 for DPB1. Of the roughly 400 genotyped donors, roughly 80% were placed in the genetic ancestry cluster associated with self-reported Caucasian donors. A separate validation cohort of roughly 120 different subjects was used in addition to the roughly 640-subject first cohort. A later genetic analysis took genome-wide SNP genotypes for about 65% of the 666 donors and used that subset as a discovery cohort. Roughly 300 gigabases of sequencing data and 70 million to 100 million unique TCR sequences made up an early release that covered around 640 HLA-typed donors. Among 398 genotyped donors of the cohort, an average of approximately 240,000 unique TCR beta nucleotide sequences were sequenced per donor, roughly a sixth of them non-productive. All discovery cohort repertoires had been generated using a single sequencing platform. About 5 DR-DQ haplotypes were handled as single units for association and clustering, since linkage in the cohort was strong. An earlier analysis of 500 to 750 of the donors applied high-throughput TCR beta sequencing to assess whether each TCR beta V gene segment acted as functional or pseudogenic. The study profiled the T cell repertoires of about 720 subjects by immunosequencing and related them to cytomegalovirus serostatus. Rather than drawing on any new phenotypic data, the later analysis identified candidate immune exposures from TCR beta sequences and the way those sequences occurred across donors. What the research found in general, with its limitations: When HLA alleles, especially DR and DQ, strongly co-occurred, TCR associations were difficult to assign to individual alleles. V-gene and J-gene trimming of TCR beta chains was associated with a missense DCLRE1C variant in a later genetic analysis, and the association was replicated in an independent cohort. Specific HLA alleles were associated with around 18,000 TCR beta sequences at a false discovery rate of 0.05 in a later analysis. Compared with equally common non-associated chains, HLA-associated TCR beta chains in a later analysis were more clonally expanded and had lower generation probabilities. The only immune exposure information available for the cohort was CMV serostatus. Linkage disequilibrium might explain the correlated functional status among segregating V segments, but an unknown experimental factor could not be ruled out. According to a later analysis, most CMV-associated TCR beta chains appeared to be HLA-restricted, and the HLA associations seemed to be driven largely by CMV exposure. Approximately 16 rarely observed V segments, including chromosome 9 orphons, were excluded from the earlier analysis of several hundred of the donors because counts were too low. The sequencing pipeline was judged likely to have produced a cluster of highly shared sequence variants as a technical artifact. Across donors, most TCR sequences were observed very rarely, whereas some public TCRs were present in many individuals. In vitro tests confirmed that a few of the cytomegalovirus-associated TCR beta chains recognize cytomegalovirus antigens. In an earlier analysis of over 550 of the donors, most TCR beta V segments were observed in productive rearrangements about 87% or about 30% of the time, broadly matching IMGT annotations. In a later analysis, the rate of TCR association differed among HLA loci, with DRB1 alleles having the most associated TCRs and HLA-C alleles having the fewest. Because HLA typing was missing for some donors at each locus, association tests included only the typed subset. In the study, approximately 150 TCR beta chains were listed as associated with cytomegalovirus. Cytomegalovirus status was reported to be diagnosed by the classifier with high specificity and sensitivity in both the original and validation cohorts. The presence/absence analyses assumed that sequencing depth was roughly uniform across donors, and that assumption may not be true. A further reported finding was that TCR beta sequences accurately predicted the HLA-A and HLA-B alleles for most subjects in the first cohort. In a later analysis, several top co-occurrence clusters were reported to appear linked to parvovirus B19, influenza, CMV and Epstein-Barr virus. Only TCR beta chains were sequenced in this cohort, and the absence of alpha or paired-chain data limited detectable features. According to the authors, the approach could potentially be generalized to other disease states and immunological phenotypes. A later genetic analysis reported fewer N-insertions in productive TCRs among donors in an Asian-associated ancestry cluster than the 666-donor mean. The 87-base-pair reads could not distinguish some IMGT-functional V segments, including TRBV6-2 and TRBV6-3, so those segments were excluded.

The library came from the immunoSEQ multiplex PCR assay. For the multiplex PCR, a mixture combining 60 forward primers for TCR Vbeta segments and 13 reverse primers for TCR Jbeta segments was used. A multiplex PCR assay on genomic DNA amplified the CDR3 region of rearranged TCR beta genes. The Illumina HiSeq System was used to sequence the amplified TCR beta libraries as 87-base-pair reads. As for how the authors treated the data: In a later analysis, tens of millions of unique TCR beta chains were counted across the 650 to 700 repertoires, and roughly 10 million of these chains were shared by at least two donors. Raw reads were error-corrected and collapsed into unique sequences with a nearest-neighbor algorithm that merged closely related sequences to remove PCR and sequencing errors. CDR3 sequences were aligned to IMGT reference sequences to assign V, D and J gene segments. For a sequence to be retained, a match of at least six nucleotides to both a V gene segment and a J gene segment was required. Rearrangements were called productive when the CDR3 lacked stop codons and stayed in frame with V and J; all others were non-productive. CDR3 was defined according to IMGT convention as the region running from the second conserved V-encoded cysteine to the conserved J-encoded phenylalanine. The earlier analysis of a few hundred of the donors excluded any sequence lacking an unambiguous match to a single V gene segment. An earlier analysis of fewer than 750 of the donors classified V segments as functional when productive rearrangements were above 56.7% and as segregating when the standard deviation between donors was above 5%. A statistical classification framework was developed to diagnose cytomegalovirus status using the catalog of TCR beta chain sequences. In a later analysis, TCR nucleotide sequences were compared against IMGT/GENE-DB human TR gene sequences so that V and J genes could be assigned. A later analysis assigned CDR3 sequences and most-parsimonious VDJ recombination scenarios with the TCRdist pipeline. In a later analysis, each TCR beta chain was defined by its CDR3 amino acid sequence together with its V-gene family, and reads lacking a unique V-gene family were excluded. As a way to deal with suspected cross-contamination and a sequencing artifact, a later analysis dropped 592 nucleotide sequences that were highly shared and had low generation probability. A later analysis calculated a clonal expansion index for each public chain from normalized within-repertoire ranks of inferred template counts. Generation probabilities in a later analysis came from a VDJ recombination model fitted to out-of-frame rearrangements, and those results were checked against IGoR. Hypergeometric tests were used in a later analysis to score TCR-TCR, TCR-HLA and TCR-CMV co-occurrence, with a repertoire-size bias correction applied to the TCR pairs. To estimate false discovery rates, a later analysis permuted the HLA or CMV assignments 20 times. In a later analysis, co-occurring TCRs were grouped using DBSCAN, with TCRdist sequence similarity added in when clustering inside HLA-allele-positive subsets. Repertoires with fewer than 30,000 or more than 120,000 public chains, plus five repertoires with anomalous nucleotide sharing, were excluded from co-occurrence clustering. This is the immuneACCESS table as TCRdb keeps it, with only in-frame sequences that have V and J called. A part of the clones is gone; compared with another copy, unresolved V genes explain less than half, and the rest is unexplained. Clone size and the V and J calls come from that table; the DNA yielded D and trimming. Per the sample table, the count is over 80,000 clones. The leading ten clones occupy approximately 5.7% of the sample.

The cysteine opens and the phenylalanine closes a CDR3 of 15 amino acids. The entry retains the CDR3 DNA only, 45 bases that are in frame from base 1. From the germline V gene, CDR1 is MGHRA and CDR2 is YSYEKL. Germline trimming amounts to 3 bases on V and 8 bases on J, with 10 as the count of junction bases outside the gene matches. Sequencing was carried out using PBMCs. This chain is built from TRBV4-1 and TRBJ1-2, and 9 bases in between align with TRBD1. This TCR was sampled from a girl aged 5-17 years in good health and CMV-seropositive. The CDR3 sequence is CASSQPAGTGYGYTF. The DNA sequence follows: TGCGCCAGCAGCCAGCCCGCCGGGACAGGGTACGGCTACACCTTC.